This TCR beta chain was recovered during a study of read filtering for tumor transcriptome and immune sequencing. General study results and limits: The sorted CD138-negative fraction was a mixed bone marrow immune population, not purified T cells.

Germline lookup yields CDR1 MDHEN and CDR2 SYDVKM. The CDR3 is 15 amino acids. This library used around 400 ng RNA and molecular barcoded adaptors spanning alpha/delta and beta/gamma chains. TCRdb analysed the reads with MiXCR anew, one entry per CDR3 protein. The repertoire holds 100,000 to 150,000 distinct CDR3 sequences, with under 15% as singletons. Concerning this clonotype itself: Its specificity is not known. A junction boundary mismatches the germline segment, possibly from a read error.

The sequence was collected from a donor over 35 with multiple myeloma. Input material: a population of CD138-negative cells sorted from bone marrow. The genes are TRBV28 and TRBJ1-5; TRBD1 matches 7 bases. CDR3 sequence: CASSSGGDGYQPRHF. The DNA of the CDR3 is TGTGCCAGCAGTTCAGGGGGAGACGGCTATCAGCCCCGGCACTTT.